The 27 T cell receptor beta chains below all came from one sample that was sequenced in a study of identical twins. TCRdb analysed the 5' RACE reads with MiXCR anew, one entry per CDR3 protein. Of around 450,000 distinct CDR3 sequences in the sample, around 14% were seen once. In addition, the sample was reused for a study of yellow fever vaccine responses in identical twins.

The specimen was CD4+ T cells sorted from blood. Every receptor here comes from a woman younger than 35 in good health.

This clonotype came up a few times. V is TRBV6-5 and J is TRBJ2-3; D not resolved. V was pared by 1 base and J by 3 bases, with 17 bases between. This CDR3 has 17 residues. Per germline, CDR1 MNHEY and CDR2 SVGAGI. CDR3 nucleotide sequence: TGTGCCAGCAGTTACTACATCGGCGGATTAGAGACAGATACGCAGTATTTT. Protein sequence: CASSYYIGGLETDTQYF.

The rearrangement uses TRBV5-6 and TRBJ2-5, with no clear D. Trimming stripped 4 bases from V and 0 bases from J, with 16 bases between. The germline CDR1 and CDR2 sequences are SGHDT and YYEEEE. The CDR3 is made up of 16 amino acids. Here the CDR3 reads CASSEVGYTNQETQYF. DNA of the CDR3: TGTGCCAGCAGCGAAGTCGGGTATACAAACCAAGAGACCCAGTACTTC.

This clonotype was found a few times. The V and J genes are TRBV27 and TRBJ2-1; 7 positions agree with TRBD1. The CDR3 loop spans 13 amino acids. The V gene end was trimmed by 7 bases and the J gene end by 6 bases; junction bases not matched to a gene: 6. The germline CDR1 and CDR2 sequences are MNHEY and SMNVEV (reference sequence). CDR3 loop: CASIDRDGNEQFF. CDR3 bases: TGTGCCAGCATCGACAGGGACGGCAATGAGCAGTTCTTC.

This clonotype was picked up a small number of times. The chain combines TRBV10-3 with TRBJ2-2; a weak D match, TRBD2 (7 bases). V lost 7 bases and J lost 2, with 26 bases in between. This CDR3 spans 19 amino acids. The V gene's germline CDR1 is ENHRY and CDR2 SYGVKD. The CDR3 sequence: CAITRRGGASGPNTGELFF. CDR3 DNA: TGTGCCATCACGCGTCGAGGGGGGGCCTCGGGACCAAACACCGGGGAGCTGTTTTTT.

This clonotype has just a few counts. This chain links TRBV6-5 with TRBJ2-7; D may match TRBD1 or TRBD2 (5 bases each). CDR1 and CDR2 (germline): MNHEY, SVGAGI. The CDR3 loop spans 14 amino acids. Trimming removed 2 bases at V and 3 bases at J, with 11 bases between. As DNA, the CDR3 is TGTGCCAGCAGTTACCTCGGGACGATCTACGAGCAGTACTTC. This encodes CASSYLGTIYEQYF.

This clonotype has ten or more counts. J is TRBJ2-1 and V is TRBV5-1; TRBD2 aligns across 14 bases. This CDR3 is 17 amino acids long. Losses at the gene ends were 2 bases for V and 8 bases for J; bases not matched to a gene: 9. Germline V lookup: CDR1 SGHRS, CDR2 YFSETQ. The CDR3 is CASSLPPGLAGVYEQFF. The CDR3 DNA sequence: TGCGCCAGCAGCTTACCACCGGGACTAGCGGGAGTCTATGAGCAGTTCTTC. The full variable domain, with the rest looked up from reference TRBV5-1 and TRBJ2-1, is KAGVTQTPRYLIKTRGQQVTLSCSPISGHRSVSWYQQTPGQGLQFLFEYFSETQRNKGNFPGRFSGRQFSNSRSEMNVSTLELGDSALYLCASSLPPGLAGVYEQFFGPGTRLTVL.

V and J are TRBV9 and TRBJ2-3, with 16 bases fitting TRBD2. Germline CDR1 and CDR2: SGDLS and YYNGEE. V lost 3 bases to trimming and J lost 6 bases; unmatched junction nucleotides: 7. The CDR3 spans 17 residues. As DNA, the CDR3 is TGTGCCAGCAGCGCCGGGACTAGCGGGAGGGCCGCCGATACGCAGTATTTT. Encoded protein: CASSAGTSGRAADTQYF.

There are a few counts of this clonotype. The chain is built from TRBV5-1 and TRBJ1-2; 8 bases fit TRBD1. The V segment lost 3 bases and the J segment 3 bases; nucleotides outside the gene matches: 13. This CDR3 contains 17 residues. CDR1 and CDR2 from the germline V gene are SGHRS and YFSETQ. The CDR3 loop reads CASSWVGTGRLDYGYTF. CDR3 sequence (DNA): TGCGCCAGCAGCTGGGTTGGGACAGGAAGACTCGACTATGGCTACACCTTC.

This clonotype was counted between two and nine times. This chain connects TRBV7-2 to TRBJ1-1; D not resolved. Germline lookup yields CDR1 SGHTA and CDR2 FQGNSA. The V end was cut by 1 base, the J end by 2 bases, with 8 bases between. This CDR3 is 14 amino acids long. The CDR3 region is CASSLGYRNTEAFF. Written as DNA, the CDR3 is TGTGCCAGCAGCTTAGGGTACAGAAACACTGAAGCTTTCTTT.

V is TRBV6-2 or TRBV6-3 and J is TRBJ1-2; TRBD1 might be the D (6 bases). The CDR3 loop spans 14 amino acids. The ends were cut back, 0 bases at V and 2 bases at J, with 7 bases in the middle. The germline V gene encodes CDR1 MNHEY and CDR2 SVGEGT. The CDR3 is CASSYSGTNYGYTF. CDR3 in DNA: TGTGCCAGCAGTTACTCCGGGACAAACTATGGCTACACCTTC.

This sequence joins TRBV9 and TRBJ2-1, with 8 nucleotides matching TRBD2. CDR3 length: 16 residues. Germline CDR1 SGDLS, CDR2 YYNGEE. The V gene end was trimmed by 3 bases and the J gene end by 0 bases; junction bases not matched to a gene: 5. The CDR3 loop is CASSERLAISYNEQFF. The CDR3 DNA is TGTGCCAGCAGCGAAAGACTAGCGATCTCCTACAATGAGCAGTTCTTC.

In this sample, this clonotype turned up many times. The V call is TRBV6-5, the J call TRBJ2-3; 12 bases map to TRBD2. V dropped 2 bases and J dropped 4; count of bases not matched to a gene: 7. This CDR3 comprises 17 residues. The germline gives CDR1 MNHEY, CDR2 SVGAGI. CDR3 sequence: CASSYLRRLAGADTQYF. The CDR3 nucleotides read TGTGCCAGCAGTTACCTCCGGAGACTAGCGGGAGCAGATACGCAGTATTTT.

This clonotype was seen a few times. The genes are TRBV20-1 and TRBJ2-1; D may be TRBD2 (6 bases). CDR1 and CDR2 (germline): DFQATT, SNEGSKA (reference sequence). The CDR3 runs to 16 residues. Trimming cost V 0 bases and J 3 bases, with 15 bases left between them. CDR3: CSARDGGARSYNEQFF. In DNA form, the CDR3 reads TGCAGTGCTAGAGATGGAGGGGCCCGCAGCTACAATGAGCAGTTCTTC.

The chain carries TRBV7-2 and TRBJ2-6; D may be TRBD2 (5 bases). The CDR3 is 16 residues long. Trimming shortened V by 11 bases and J by 2 bases, and 19 bases separated the two germline ends. CDR1 is SGHTA and CDR2 is FQGNSA in the germline V gene. The CDR3 DNA reads TGTGCCTCTAAAAGATCCGGAGGCGCTGGGGCCAACGTCCTGACTTTC. Translated: CASKRSGGAGANVLTF.

Details on this clonotype: At one of its ends the junction is not consistent with the germline gene, which may arise from a read error. The rearrangement uses TRBV7-7 and TRBJ2-1; 14 nucleotides match TRBD2. CDR1 is SSHAT, CDR2 FNYEAQ, per germline (reference sequence). This CDR3 region has 14 residues. The CDR3 nucleotides read TGTGCTAGCAGCTCGGGACTAGCGGGAGATACGCAGTTCTTC. It encodes CASSSGLAGDTQFF.

This clonotype showed up just a few times. The chain combines TRBV28 with TRBJ2-1, with a possible D match to TRBD1 (5 bases). This CDR3 has 14 amino acids. The V gene lost 5 bases and the J gene lost 3 bases, with 11 bases spanning the gap. Germline CDR1 reads MDHEN; CDR2 reads SYDVKM. The CDR3 DNA reads TGTGCCAGCAGTACAGGAATGGGCTACAATGAGCAGTTCTTC. This gives the protein CASSTGMGYNEQFF.

This chain connects TRBV15 to TRBJ2-7; D perhaps matches TRBD2 (6 bases). The CDR3 consists of 13 residues. The germline V gene has CDR1 LNHNV and CDR2 YYDKDF (reference sequence). Trimming left V 1 base short and J 5 bases short, with 9 bases between. CDR3 region: CATSRAGVNEQYF. The DNA for the CDR3 is TGTGCCACCAGCAGAGCGGGAGTAAACGAGCAGTACTTC.

The J gene is TRBJ1-5, the V gene TRBV7-9, with TRBD1 matching over 9 bases. Losses at the gene ends were 5 bases for V and 3 bases for J; bases not matched to a gene: 5. The CDR3 sequence is 15 residues long. Germline V gives CDR1 SEHNR, CDR2 FQNEAQ (reference sequence). In DNA form, the CDR3 reads TGTGCCAGCAGCGCCGACAGGGGGAACAATCAGCCCCAGCATTTT. Its protein product is CASSADRGNNQPQHF.

The chain joins TRBV18 to TRBJ1-1, with 12 bases aligning to TRBD1. The J segment lost 0 bases and the V segment lost 2 bases, leaving 4 bases of the junction unmatched. Germline assignment: CDR1 KGHSH and CDR2 LQKENI. CDR3 length: 17 amino acids. The CDR3 DNA reads TGTGCCAGCTCACCAACCGGGACAGGGGGCTTGAACACTGAAGCTTTCTTT. This sequence encodes CASSPTGTGGLNTEAFF.

The V gene is TRBV11-2, the J gene TRBJ2-5; possible D gene TRBD1, 5 bases. CDR1 and CDR2 (germline): SGHAT, FQNNGV. The CDR3 has 16 residues. Trimming removed 2 bases from V and 5 bases from J, with 18 bases in between. The CDR3 sequence: CASSLNGQGLQETQYF. For the CDR3, the DNA is TGTGCCAGCAGCTTAAACGGGCAGGGTCTTCAGGAGACCCAGTACTTC.

The rearrangement uses TRBV5-8 and TRBJ2-1; the D gene is possibly TRBD1 (7 bases). The CDR3 runs to 16 residues. Germline-derived CDR1 and CDR2 are SGHTS and YDEGEE. The V end lost 4 bases, the J end lost 2 bases, and 16 bases lay between the germline ends. The CDR3 DNA reads TGTGCCAGCAGCACCACAGGGGAGGATCCCTACAATGAGCAGTTCTTC. Encoded protein: CASSTTGEDPYNEQFF.

This clonotype was picked up a small number of times. The chain has TRBV2 and TRBJ2-2; the D is unclear. CDR1 SNHLY and CDR2 FYNNEI come from the germline V gene. CDR3 length: 14 amino acids. Deletions cut 4 bases from V and 1 base from J, with 7 bases between. This CDR3 is CASSVIENTGELFF. The CDR3 bases are TGTGCCAGCAGTGTAATAGAGAACACCGGGGAGCTGTTTTTT.

This chain connects TRBV2 to TRBJ2-7; 10 nucleotides agree with TRBD2. CDR3 size: 15 residues. Unmatched junction bases numbered 10, after V lost 8 bases and J lost 3 bases. Per germline, CDR1 SNHLY and CDR2 FYNNEI. The CDR3 protein is CASCTSGTSHYEQYF. In nucleotides, the CDR3 is TGTGCCAGCTGTACTAGCGGGACATCCCACTACGAGCAGTACTTC.

This clonotype was detected many times. J is TRBJ2-1 and V is TRBV7-9; the D gene is possibly TRBD2 (6 bases). Trimming shortened V by 1 base and J by 11 bases, and 9 bases separated the two germline ends. Germline lookup yields CDR1 SEHNR and CDR2 FQNEAQ (reference sequence). The CDR3 extends over 12 amino acids. CDR3 loop: CASSLERTKQFF. In DNA, the CDR3 is TGTGCCAGCAGCTTAGAACGGACTAAGCAGTTCTTC.

The chain recombines TRBV5-1 with TRBJ2-7; 7 bases line up with TRBD1. Looked up from germline, CDR1 is SGHRS and CDR2 is YFSETQ. This CDR3 has 14 residues. The V segment lost 0 bases and the J segment 4 bases; nucleotides outside the gene matches: 4. CDR3 sequence: CASSLEQGVYEQYF. The CDR3 DNA reads TGCGCCAGCAGCTTGGAGCAGGGGGTGTACGAGCAGTACTTC.

The chain recombines TRBV20-1 with TRBJ2-7; no reliable D call. The CDR3 is 15 amino acids. CDR1 and CDR2 from the germline V gene are DFQATT and SNEGSKA (reference sequence). The V end lost 0 bases, the J end lost 2 bases, and 14 bases lay between the germline ends. CDR3 bases: TGCAGTGCTAGAGATCCGCGGCGGCCCACCTACGAGCAGTACTTC. Amino acid sequence: CSARDPRRPTYEQYF.

This clonotype has ten or more counts. The V call is TRBV6-2 or TRBV6-3, the J call TRBJ2-1, with 7 bases fitting TRBD2. J gave up 7 bases and V 2 bases, and 8 bases lay outside the gene matches. The CDR3 contains 15 residues. Germline V gives CDR1 MNHEY, CDR2 SVGEGT. The CDR3 DNA follows: TGTGCCAGCAGTTACCGGGCGGGAGTCTTGAATGAGCAGTTCTTC. This encodes CASSYRAGVLNEQFF.